The 2 T cell receptor beta chains reported below all come from one sample, sequenced in a study of cytomegalovirus exposure and HLA in healthy donors. A multiplex PCR was run with 60 Vbeta primers and 13 Jbeta primers. Clones were sequenced by immunoSEQ multiplex PCR, and TCRdb holds only the in-frame ones, with some missing. The sample contains some 65,000 clones, less than 70% of which appear only once. Sequencing used PBMCs. These receptors all stem from a young man in good health and CMV-seronegative.

V gene TRBV14 combines with J gene TRBJ1-6; maybe TRBD1 (5 bases). The germline V gene encodes CDR1 SGHDN and CDR2 FVKESK. There are 17 residues in the CDR3. Trimming stripped 1 base from V and 1 base from J, with 11 bases between. The CDR3 DNA is TGTGCCAGCAGCCAAGTCGGGGGATGGTCCTATAATTCACCCCTCCACTTT. Its translation is CASSQVGGWSYNSPLHF.

J is TRBJ2-5 and V is TRBV6-1, with a weak D call TRBD1 (6 bases). The CDR3 covers 15 residues. Looked up from germline, CDR1 is MNHNS and CDR2 is SASEGT. Trimming took 4 bases from V and 5 from J, leaving 17 bases between them. The CDR3 is CASSGAPRGWETQYF. The CDR3 DNA reads as TGTGCCAGCAGTGGGGCGCCAAGGGGGTGGGAGACCCAGTACTTC.